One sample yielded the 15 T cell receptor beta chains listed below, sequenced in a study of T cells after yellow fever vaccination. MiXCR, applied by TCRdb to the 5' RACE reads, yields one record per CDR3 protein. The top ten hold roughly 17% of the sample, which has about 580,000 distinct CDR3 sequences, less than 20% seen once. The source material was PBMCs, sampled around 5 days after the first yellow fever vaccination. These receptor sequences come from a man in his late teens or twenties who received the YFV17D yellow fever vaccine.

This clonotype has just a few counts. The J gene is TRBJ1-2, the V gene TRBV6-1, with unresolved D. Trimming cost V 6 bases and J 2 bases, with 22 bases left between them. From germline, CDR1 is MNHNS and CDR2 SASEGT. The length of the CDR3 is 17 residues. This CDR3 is CASSQTIQRLLNYGYTF. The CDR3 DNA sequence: TGTGCCAGCAGCCAAACAATTCAGCGATTGCTAAACTATGGCTACACCTTC.

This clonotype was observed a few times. CDR3 DNA sequence: TGTGCCAGCTCAGAACAGGGGGCCAGCAATCAGCCCCAGCATTTT. It yields the protein CASSEQGASNQPQHF. The chain links TRBV18 to TRBJ1-5; 9 positions match TRBD1. This CDR3 is 15 amino acids long. Germline V gene data show CDR1 as KGHSH and CDR2 as LQKENI. J gave up 1 base and V 5 bases, and 3 bases lay outside the gene matches.

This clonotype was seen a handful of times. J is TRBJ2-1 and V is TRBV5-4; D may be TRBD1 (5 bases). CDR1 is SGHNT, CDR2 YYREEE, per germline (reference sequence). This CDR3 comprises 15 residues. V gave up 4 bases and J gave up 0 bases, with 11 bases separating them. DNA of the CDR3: TGTGCCAGCAGCGTGGACACGAGCTCCTACAATGAGCAGTTCTTC. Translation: CASSVDTSSYNEQFF.

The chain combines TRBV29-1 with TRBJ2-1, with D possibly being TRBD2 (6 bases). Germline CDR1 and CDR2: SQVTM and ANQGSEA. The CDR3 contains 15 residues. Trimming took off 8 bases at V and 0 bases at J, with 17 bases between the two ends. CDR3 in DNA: TGCAGCCTTGCTAGTAGCGGAAGCTCCTACAATGAGCAGTTCTTC. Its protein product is CSLASSGSSYNEQFF.

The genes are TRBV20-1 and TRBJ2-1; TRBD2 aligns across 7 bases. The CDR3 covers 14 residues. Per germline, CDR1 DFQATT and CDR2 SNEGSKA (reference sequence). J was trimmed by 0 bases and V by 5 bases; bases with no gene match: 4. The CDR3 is CSARGGGSYNEQFF. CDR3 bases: TGCAGTGCTCGGGGCGGGGGCTCCTACAATGAGCAGTTCTTC.

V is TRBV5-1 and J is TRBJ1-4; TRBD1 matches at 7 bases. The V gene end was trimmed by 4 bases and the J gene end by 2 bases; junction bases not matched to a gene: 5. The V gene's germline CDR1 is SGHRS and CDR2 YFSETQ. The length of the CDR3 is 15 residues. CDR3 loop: CASSRPGQTNEKLFF. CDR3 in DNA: TGCGCCAGCAGCAGACCGGGACAGACTAATGAAAAACTGTTTTTT.

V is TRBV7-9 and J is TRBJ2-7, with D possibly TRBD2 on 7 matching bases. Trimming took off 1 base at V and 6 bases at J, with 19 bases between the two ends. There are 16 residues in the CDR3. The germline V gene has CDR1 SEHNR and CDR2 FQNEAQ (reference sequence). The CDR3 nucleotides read TGTGCCAGCAGCTTAGTAACAGGGAGGGTAAGAGGCGAGCAGTACTTC. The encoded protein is CASSLVTGRVRGEQYF.

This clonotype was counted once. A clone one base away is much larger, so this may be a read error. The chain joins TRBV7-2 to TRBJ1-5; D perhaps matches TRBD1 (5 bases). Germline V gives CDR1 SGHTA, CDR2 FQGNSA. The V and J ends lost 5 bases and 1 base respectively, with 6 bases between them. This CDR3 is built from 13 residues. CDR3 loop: CASSRQSNQPQHF. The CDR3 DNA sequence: TGTGCCAGCAGCCGACAGAGCAATCAGCCCCAGCATTTT.

CDR3 region: CASSLVSRDGETQYF. The DNA of the CDR3 is TGTGCCAGCAGCTTAGTTTCCCGGGATGGGGAGACCCAGTACTTC. This chain joins TRBV7-9 and TRBJ2-5, with D possibly TRBD2 on 5 matching bases. There are 15 residues in the CDR3. With 1 base removed from V and 5 bases from J, the gap between germline ends came to 14 bases. The germline CDR1 and CDR2 sequences are SEHNR and FQNEAQ (reference sequence).

The CDR3 DNA sequence: TGTGCCAGCAGCTTGAGCAGGAACTCCTACAATGAGCAGTTCTTC. Residues: CASSLSRNSYNEQFF. The V call is TRBV7-9, the J call TRBJ2-1, with D unclear. The CDR3 is made up of 15 amino acids. The V end lost 3 bases, the J end lost 0 bases, and 9 bases lay between the germline ends. Germline CDR1 SEHNR, CDR2 FQNEAQ (reference sequence).

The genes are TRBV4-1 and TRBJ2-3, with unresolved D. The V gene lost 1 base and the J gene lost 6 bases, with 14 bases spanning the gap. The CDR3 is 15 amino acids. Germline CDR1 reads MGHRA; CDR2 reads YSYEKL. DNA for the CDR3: TGCGCCAGCAGCCAAGTTCCGACAAGTTCGGATACGCAGTATTTT. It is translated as CASSQVPTSSDTQYF.

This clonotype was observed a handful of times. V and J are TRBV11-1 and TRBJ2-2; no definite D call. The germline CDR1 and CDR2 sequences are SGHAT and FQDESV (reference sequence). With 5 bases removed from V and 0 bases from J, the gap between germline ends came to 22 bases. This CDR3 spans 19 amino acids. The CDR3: CASSPSLLGALTNTGELFF. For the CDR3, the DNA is TGTGCCAGCAGCCCCTCCCTGCTAGGCGCCCTTACGAACACCGGGGAGCTGTTTTTT.

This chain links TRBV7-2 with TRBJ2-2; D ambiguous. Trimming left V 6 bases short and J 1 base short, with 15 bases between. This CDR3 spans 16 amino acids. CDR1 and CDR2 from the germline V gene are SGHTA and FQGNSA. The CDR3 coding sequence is TGTGCCAGCAGAGCCCTGTCCGGATTGAACACCGGGGAGCTGTTTTTT. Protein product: CASRALSGLNTGELFF.

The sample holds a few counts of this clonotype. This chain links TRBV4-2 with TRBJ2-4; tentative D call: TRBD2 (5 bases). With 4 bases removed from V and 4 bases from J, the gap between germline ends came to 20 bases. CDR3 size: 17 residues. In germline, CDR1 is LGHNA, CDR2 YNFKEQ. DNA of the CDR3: TGTGCCAGCAGCCCGCTCGGGGATTCCCAGAGAAAAAACATTCAGTACTTC. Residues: CASSPLGDSQRKNIQYF.

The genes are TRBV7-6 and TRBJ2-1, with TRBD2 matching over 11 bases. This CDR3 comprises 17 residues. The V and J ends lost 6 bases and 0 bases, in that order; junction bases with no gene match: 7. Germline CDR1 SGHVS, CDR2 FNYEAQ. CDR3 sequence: CASREGSGGVSYNEQFF. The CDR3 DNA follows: TGTGCCAGCAGGGAGGGTAGCGGGGGGGTCTCCTACAATGAGCAGTTCTTC.